The rows below give T cell receptor beta chains drawn from one sample of a study of T cell responses to AZD1222 COVID-19 vaccine. Only in-frame clones appear in the TCRdb table, and some are missing; sequencing was by immunoSEQ multiplex PCR. The sample comprises about 150,000 clones, roughly nine tenths of which are singletons, and more than 1.2% rests with the top ten. This specimen was peripheral blood, taken on day 0 of AZD1222 vaccination. These receptors came from an adult in good health. Both conserved end residues are part of each CDR3. D genes are given only for firm matches. Size values are once, few and many counts, or a class for expanded clones, and some rows have none.

>NA|TRBD2|TRBJ2-7|TRBV7-2
CASSFDFAGGIDEQYF
TGTGCCAGCAGCTTTGATTTTGCGGGGGGGATCGACGAGCAGTACTTC
>NA|TRBD1|TRBJ1-1|TRBV7-2
CASRPGGPNTEAFF
TGTGCCAGCCGACCAGGGGGTCCCAACACTGAAGCTTTCTTT
>NA|NA|TRBJ1-2|TRBV24-1
CATSESEHYGYTF
TGTGCCACCAGTGAGAGCGAGCATTATGGCTACACCTTC
>NA|TRBD2|TRBJ2-7|TRBV27
CASSLYPSGSSYEQYF
TGTGCCAGCAGTTTATACCCCAGCGGGAGCTCCTACGAGCAGTACTTC
>NA|TRBD2|TRBJ2-1|TRBV29-1
CSVEVAGGHKDEQFF
TGCAGCGTTGAGGTAGCGGGGGGGCATAAGGATGAGCAGTTCTTC
>NA|TRBD2|TRBJ2-7|TRBV6-6
CASSLGTGLGLAGGPERYEQYF
TGTGCCAGCAGTCTCGGGACAGGCCTAGGGCTAGCGGGAGGGCCGGAGAGGTACGAGCAGTACTTC
>NA|TRBD1|TRBJ1-2|TRBV9
CASSAYGQGYGYTF
TGTGCCAGCAGCGCATATGGACAGGGCTATGGCTACACCTTC
>NA|NA|TRBJ2-5|TRBV6-5
CASTFAADLEGTQYF
TGTGCCAGCACGTTTGCAGCAGACCTAGAAGGGACCCAGTACTTC
>NA|TRBD2|TRBJ2-7|TRBV5-6
CASSPGTSGRSFEQYF
TGTGCCAGCAGCCCGGGGACTAGCGGGAGGTCCTTCGAGCAGTACTTC
>NA|NA|TRBJ1-2|TRBV19
CASSTTRKKAHGGYTF
TGTGCCAGTAGTACAACGAGAAAGAAGGCCCATGGTGGCTACACCTTC
>once|NA|TRBJ1-2|TRBV5-1
CASSWDGGPGYTF
TGCGCCAGCAGTTGGGACGGCGGTCCTGGCTACACCTTC
>once|NA|TRBJ1-2|TRBV9
CASSVDEGWGYTF
TGTGCCAGCAGCGTAGATGAGGGGTGGGGCTACACCTTC
>NA|NA|TRBJ1-1|TRBV9
CASSVGWGSAFF
TGTGCCAGCAGCGTTGGCTGGGGGTCGGCTTTCTTT
>NA|NA|TRBJ1-3|TRBV30
CAWSQGSHGNTIYF
TGTGCCTGGTCCCAGGGAAGTCATGGAAACACCATATATTTT
>NA|NA|TRBJ1-3|TRBV5-1
CASSFSSGNTIYF
TGCGCCAGCAGCTTTTCCTCTGGAAACACCATATATTTT
>NA|TRBD2|TRBJ2-7|TRBV14
CASSLGLAGNYEQYF
TGTGCCAGCAGTCTTGGACTAGCGGGAAACTACGAGCAGTACTTC
>NA|TRBD1|TRBJ1-1|TRBV28
CASSLRQGWKDTEAFF
TGTGCCAGCAGCCTGAGACAGGGCTGGAAGGACACTGAAGCTTTCTTT
>once|NA|TRBJ2-7|TRBV2
CASSEKGDEQYF
TGTGCCAGCAGTGAAAAAGGAGACGAGCAGTACTTC
>NA|NA|TRBJ2-3|TRBV27
CASSWGATDTQYF
TGTGCCAGCAGTTGGGGGGCCACAGATACGCAGTATTTT
>NA|NA|TRBJ1-3|TRBV7-9
CASSHVKTGNTIYF
TGTGCCAGCAGTCACGTCAAAACTGGAAACACCATATATTTT
>NA|NA|TRBJ1-1|TRBV5-1
CASSLGFRKGENTEAFF
TGCGCCAGCAGCTTGGGATTTCGGAAAGGGGAGAACACTGAAGCTTTCTTT
>NA|TRBD2|TRBJ2-7|TRBV10-2
CASEPTGRGRDYEQYF
TGCGCCAGCGAGCCCACGGGACGGGGGAGGGACTACGAGCAGTACTTC
>NA|TRBD1|TRBJ2-2|TRBV2
CASFRDRNTGELFF
TGTGCCAGCTTCCGGGACAGAAACACCGGGGAGCTGTTTTTT
>NA|TRBD1|TRBJ1-1|TRBV2
CASIGLGQGVAFF
TGTGCCAGCATCGGATTGGGACAGGGTGTAGCTTTCTTT
>NA|NA|TRBJ1-3|TRBV6-5
CASFRDSGNTIYF
TGTGCCAGCTTCAGGGACTCTGGAAACACCATATATTTT
>NA|TRBD1|TRBJ2-6|TRBV27
CASGGTGPIGGANVLTF
TGTGCCAGCGGCGGGACAGGCCCTATCGGAGGGGCCAACGTCCTGACTTTC
>NA|NA|TRBJ1-5|TRBV19
CASSLDRNQPQHF
TGTGCCAGTAGTTTGGATCGGAATCAGCCCCAGCATTTT
>NA|NA|TRBJ1-2|TRBV24-1
CATSDLNGGYTF
TGTGCCACCAGTGATTTGAACGGCGGCTACACCTTC
>NA|TRBD2|TRBJ2-1|TRBV5-5
CASSLVAGRAGNEQFF
TGTGCCAGCAGCTTGGTAGCGGGACGGGCTGGGAATGAGCAGTTCTTC
>NA|NA|TRBJ2-7|TRBV11-2
CASSSTIGWAYEQYF
TGTGCCAGCAGTTCTACTATCGGATGGGCGTACGAGCAGTACTTC
>NA|TRBD2|TRBJ2-7|TRBV28
CASSFRAGVGHEQYF
TGTGCCAGCAGTTTTCGAGCGGGAGTCGGCCACGAGCAGTACTTC
>NA|TRBD1|TRBJ1-4|TRBV25-1
CASSDHRTGLEKLFF
TGTGCCAGCAGTGACCATCGGACAGGTCTCGAAAAACTGTTTTTT
>NA|NA|TRBJ1-2|TRBV20-1
CSARGPESYTF
TGCAGTGCTAGGGGACCGGAGAGCTACACCTTC
>NA|NA|TRBJ1-2|TRBV12-3/TRBV12-4
CASGLGSNYGYTF
TGTGCCAGCGGCCTAGGCAGTAACTATGGCTACACCTTC
>NA|NA|TRBJ1-3|TRBV6-5
CASSFSPYSGNTIYF
TGTGCCAGCAGTTTTAGCCCCTACTCTGGAAACACCATATATTTT
>NA|NA|TRBJ1-5|TRBV7-2
CASSPHHRSGQPQHF
TGTGCCAGCAGCCCGCACCATCGGTCTGGCCAGCCCCAGCATTTT
>NA|TRBD2|TRBJ2-5|TRBV11-3
CASSDRAAGLVAETQYF
TGTGCCAGCAGCGACAGAGCGGCGGGACTAGTAGCGGAGACCCAGTACTTC
>few|TRBD2|TRBJ2-2|TRBV11-3
CASSTIGLAGNVVRWELFF
TGTGCCAGCAGCACCATAGGACTAGCGGGAAATGTTGTTCGCTGGGAGCTGTTTTTT
>NA|NA|TRBJ1-5|TRBV28
CASSFPAILGNQPQHF
TGTGCCAGCAGTTTCCCCGCGATCCTAGGGAATCAGCCCCAGCATTTT
>NA|TRBD2|TRBJ2-1|TRBV7-2
CASSLAATSAKSSYNEQFF
TGTGCCAGCAGCTTAGCTGCGACTAGCGCTAAGAGCTCCTACAATGAGCAGTTCTTC
>NA|TRBD2|TRBJ2-7|TRBV30
CAWNYGLAGHSYEQYF
TGTGCCTGGAACTACGGACTAGCGGGACACTCCTACGAGCAGTACTTC